This T cell receptor beta chain originates from a study of identical twins. Germline assignment: CDR1 SQVTM and CDR2 ANQGSEA. The length of the CDR3 is 12 residues. Trimming left V 4 bases short and J 5 bases short, with 10 bases between. Template switching, a step in the protocol, added a universal primer site, and cDNA carried unique molecular identifiers. TCRdb re-called the 5' RACE reads through MiXCR, storing one row per CDR3 protein. This sample has approximately 220,000 distinct CDR3 sequences, with less than 8% found just once. Every donor was a healthy Caucasian. This clonotype was counted ten times or more. Its antigen is not known. Study outcomes and limitations: Beta clonotypes that were abundant in cord blood contained fewer insertions, a pattern absent from memory repertoires. Without tracking the same donors, conclusions rested on cross-sectional statistical analysis.

The same data also contributed to another study, on yellow fever vaccine responses in identical twins.

The rearrangement joins TRBV29-1 to TRBJ2-3, with D perhaps matching TRBD2 (7 bases). Sequences were obtained from memory (CD45RO+) T cells sorted from blood. This sequence originates from a woman between 18 and 29 years old in good health. The CDR3 DNA follows: TGCAGCGTTGGCGGGGGCGGAGATACGCAGTATTTT. This codes for CSVGGGGDTQYF.